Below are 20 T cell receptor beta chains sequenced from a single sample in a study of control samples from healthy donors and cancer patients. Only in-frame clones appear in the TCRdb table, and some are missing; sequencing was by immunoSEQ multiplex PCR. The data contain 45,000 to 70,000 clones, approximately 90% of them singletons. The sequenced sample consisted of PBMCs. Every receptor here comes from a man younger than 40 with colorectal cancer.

The CDR3 sequence: CASSQVPGNNQPQHF. In DNA, the CDR3 is TGTGCCAGCAGCCAAGTCCCAGGGAACAATCAGCCCCAGCATTTT. The J gene is TRBJ1-5, the V gene TRBV3-1 (or the pseudogene TRBV3-2); maybe TRBD1 (5 bases). Trimming shortened V by 1 base and J by 3 bases, and 10 bases separated the two germline ends. The CDR3 has 15 amino acids. Germline assignment: CDR1 LGHDT and CDR2 YNNKEL (reference sequence).

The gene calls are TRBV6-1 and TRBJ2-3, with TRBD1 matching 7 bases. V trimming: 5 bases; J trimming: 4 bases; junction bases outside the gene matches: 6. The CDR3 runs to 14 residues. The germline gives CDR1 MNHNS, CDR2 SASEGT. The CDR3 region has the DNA TGTGCCAGCAGTTTCGACAGGGTGGCAGATACGCAGTATTTT. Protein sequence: CASSFDRVADTQYF.

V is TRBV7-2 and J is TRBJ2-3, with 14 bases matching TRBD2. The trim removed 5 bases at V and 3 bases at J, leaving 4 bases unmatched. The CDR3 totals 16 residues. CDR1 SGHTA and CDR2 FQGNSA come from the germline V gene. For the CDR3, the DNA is TGTGCCAGCAGCCACGGGACTAGCGGGGGAACAGATACGCAGTATTTT. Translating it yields CASSHGTSGGTDTQYF.

The CDR3 spells CASSLGVGTNNEQFF. In nucleotides, the CDR3 is TGTGCCAGCAGCTTAGGTGTCGGTACCAACAATGAGCAGTTCTTC. This chain uses TRBV7-9 with TRBJ2-1; D unresolved. Between the trimmed V and J ends, which lost 1 base and 5 bases, there was a span of 12 bases. Germline V gene sequence: CDR1 SEHNR, CDR2 FQNEAQ (reference sequence). CDR3 size: 15 residues. The entire variable domain, with the rest obtained from reference TRBV7-9 and TRBJ2-1, is as follows: DTGVSQNPRHKITKRGQNVTFRCDPISEHNRLYWYRQTLGQGPEFLTYFQNEAQLEKSRLLSDRFSAERPKGSFSTLEIQRTEQGDSAMYLCASSLGVGTNNEQFFGPGTRLTVL.

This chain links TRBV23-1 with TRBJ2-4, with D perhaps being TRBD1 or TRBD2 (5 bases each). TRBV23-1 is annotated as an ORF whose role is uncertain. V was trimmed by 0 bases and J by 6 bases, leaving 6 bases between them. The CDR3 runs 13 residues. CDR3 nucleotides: TGCGCCAGCAGTCAATCTGGGGGAAACATTCAGTACTTC. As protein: CASSQSGGNIQYF.

DNA for the CDR3: TGTGCCACCGCCCACGGGGAGGAGACCCAGTACTTC. This encodes CATAHGEETQYF. The chain is built from TRBV10-3 and TRBJ2-5, with D perhaps matching TRBD2 (5 bases). The CDR3 has 12 amino acids. The germline gives CDR1 ENHRY, CDR2 SYGVKD. V was clipped by 10 bases and J by 5 bases, with 14 bases between them.

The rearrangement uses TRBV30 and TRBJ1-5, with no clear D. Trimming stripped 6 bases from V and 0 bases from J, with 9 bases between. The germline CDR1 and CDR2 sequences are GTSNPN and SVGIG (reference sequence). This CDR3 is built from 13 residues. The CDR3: CACTGNSNQPQHF. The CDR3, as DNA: TGTGCCTGTACCGGGAATAGCAATCAGCCCCAGCATTTT. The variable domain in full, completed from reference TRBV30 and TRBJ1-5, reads SQTIHQWPATLVQPVGSPLSLECTVEGTSNPNLYWYRQAAGRGLQLLFYSVGIGQISSEVPQNLSASRPQDRQFILSSKKLLLSDSGFYLCACTGNSNQPQHFGDGTRLSIL.

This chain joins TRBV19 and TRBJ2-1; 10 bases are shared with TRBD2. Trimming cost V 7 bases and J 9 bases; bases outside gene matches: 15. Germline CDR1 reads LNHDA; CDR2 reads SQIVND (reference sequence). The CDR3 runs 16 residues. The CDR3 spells CASTNTAGGRLTEQFF. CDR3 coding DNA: TGTGCCAGTACCAATACAGCGGGGGGGCGTTTGACTGAGCAGTTCTTC.

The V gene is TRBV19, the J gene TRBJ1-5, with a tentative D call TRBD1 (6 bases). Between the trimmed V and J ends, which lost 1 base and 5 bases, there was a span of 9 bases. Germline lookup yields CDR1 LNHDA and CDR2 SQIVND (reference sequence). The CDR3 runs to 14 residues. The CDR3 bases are TGTGCCAGTAGTATAGGGGGGGGCCATCAGCCCCAGCATTTT. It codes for CASSIGGGHQPQHF.

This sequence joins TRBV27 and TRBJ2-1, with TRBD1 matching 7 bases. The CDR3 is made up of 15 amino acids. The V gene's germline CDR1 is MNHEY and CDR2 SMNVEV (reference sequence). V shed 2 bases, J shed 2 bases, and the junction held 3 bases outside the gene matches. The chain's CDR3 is CASSLTGATYNEQFF. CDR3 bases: TGTGCCAGCAGTTTAACAGGGGCTACCTACAATGAGCAGTTCTTC.

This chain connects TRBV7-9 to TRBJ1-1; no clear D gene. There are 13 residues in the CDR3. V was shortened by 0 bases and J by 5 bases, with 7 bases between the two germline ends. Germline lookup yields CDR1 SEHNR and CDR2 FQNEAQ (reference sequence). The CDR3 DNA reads TGTGCCAGCAGCTTAGCCGGACCTACTGAAGCTTTCTTT. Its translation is CASSLAGPTEAFF. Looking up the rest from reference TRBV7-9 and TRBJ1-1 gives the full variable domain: DTGVSQNPRHKITKRGQNVTFRCDPISEHNRLYWYRQTLGQGPEFLTYFQNEAQLEKSRLLSDRFSAERPKGSFSTLEIQRTEQGDSAMYLCASSLAGPTEAFFGQGTRLTVV.

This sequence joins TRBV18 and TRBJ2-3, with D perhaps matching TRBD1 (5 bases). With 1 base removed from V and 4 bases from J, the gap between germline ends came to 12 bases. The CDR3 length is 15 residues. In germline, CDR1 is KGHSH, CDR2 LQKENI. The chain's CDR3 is CASSPLQTAPDTQYF. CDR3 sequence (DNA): TGTGCCAGCTCACCACTCCAGACAGCTCCAGATACGCAGTATTTT.

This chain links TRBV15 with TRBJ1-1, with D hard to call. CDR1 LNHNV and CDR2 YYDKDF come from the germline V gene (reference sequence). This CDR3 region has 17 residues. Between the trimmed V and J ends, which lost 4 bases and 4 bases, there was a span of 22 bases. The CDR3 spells CATSKSNPNLWGTEAFF. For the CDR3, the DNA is TGTGCCACCAGCAAGTCGAATCCCAATCTATGGGGCACTGAAGCTTTCTTT. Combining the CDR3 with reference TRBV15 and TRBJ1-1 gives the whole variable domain DAMVIQNPRYQVTQFGKPVTLSCSQTLNHNVMYWYQQKSSQAPKLLFHYYDKDFNNEADTPDNFQSRRPNTSFCFLDIRSPGLGDTAMYLCATSKSNPNLWGTEAFFGQGTRLTVV.

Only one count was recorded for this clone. The CDR3 bases are TGCGCCAGCAGCTTGTCGGGTAGCGGCAATGAGCAGTTCTTC. Translating gives CASSLSGSGNEQFF. The chain uses TRBV5-1 and TRBJ2-1; tentatively, D is TRBD2 (6 bases). The germline gives CDR1 SGHRS, CDR2 YFSETQ. V was pared by 1 base and J by 6 bases, with 11 bases between. The CDR3 extends over 14 amino acids.

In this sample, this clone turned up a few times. In DNA, the CDR3 is TGTGCCAGCAGTTCAAACCGGGACCCGTTTTTT. Residues: CASSSNRDPFF. V usage is TRBV6-6 and J usage is TRBJ1-4; a possible D gene is TRBD1 (5 bases). CDR1 and CDR2 (germline): MNHNY, SVGAGI (reference sequence). The V gene lost 4 bases and the J gene lost 16 bases, with 13 bases spanning the gap. The CDR3 loop spans 11 amino acids.

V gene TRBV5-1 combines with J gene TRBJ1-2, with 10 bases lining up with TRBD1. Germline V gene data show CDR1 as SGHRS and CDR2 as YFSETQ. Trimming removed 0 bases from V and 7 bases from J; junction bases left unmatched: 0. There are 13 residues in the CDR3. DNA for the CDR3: TGCGCCAGCAGCTTGGGACAGGGGGCTGGCTACACCTTC. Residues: CASSLGQGAGYTF.

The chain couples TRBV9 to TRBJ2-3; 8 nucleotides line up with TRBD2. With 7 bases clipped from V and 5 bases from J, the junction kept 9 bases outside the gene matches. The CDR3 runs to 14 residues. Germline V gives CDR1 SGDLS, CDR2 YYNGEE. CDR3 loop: CASGPGGLRDTQYF. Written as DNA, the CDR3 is TGTGCCAGCGGTCCGGGGGGGCTTAGAGATACGCAGTATTTT.

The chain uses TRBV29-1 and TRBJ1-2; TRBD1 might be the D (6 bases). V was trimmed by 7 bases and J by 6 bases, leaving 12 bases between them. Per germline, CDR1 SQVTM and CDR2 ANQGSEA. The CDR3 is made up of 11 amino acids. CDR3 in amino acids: CSAQGIDGYTF. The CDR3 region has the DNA TGCAGCGCTCAGGGGATTGATGGCTACACCTTC.

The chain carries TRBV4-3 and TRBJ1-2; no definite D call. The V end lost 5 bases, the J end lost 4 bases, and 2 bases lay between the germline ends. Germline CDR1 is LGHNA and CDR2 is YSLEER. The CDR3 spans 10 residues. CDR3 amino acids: CASSIYGYTF. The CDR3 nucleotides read TGCGCCAGCAGCATCTATGGCTACACCTTC.

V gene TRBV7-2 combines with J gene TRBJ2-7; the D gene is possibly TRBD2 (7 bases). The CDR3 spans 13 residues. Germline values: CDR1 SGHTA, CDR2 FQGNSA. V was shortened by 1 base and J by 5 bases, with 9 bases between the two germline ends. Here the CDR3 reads CASSLEGGDEQYF. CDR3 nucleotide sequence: TGTGCCAGCAGCTTAGAGGGGGGGGACGAGCAGTACTTC.